The 21 T cell receptor beta chains given below trace back to one sample, sequenced in a study of T-cell reconstitution after alpha-beta-depleted transplantation in children (dated by TCRdb to the mid-2010s). The label giving this sample's treatment or condition can be read as: allogeneic hematopoietic cell transplantation with graft depleted of TCRalphabeta T cells and CD19 B cells. Library preparation used PCR. The sequencer was an Illumina HiSeq 2500. TCR libraries were prepared with molecular barcoding, using unique molecular identifiers to normalize TCRbeta repertoire quantification. TCRdb's own reprocessing of the public reads used fastp at Q25 and MiXCR and kept productive beta chains. Records with the same CDR3 protein are collapsed into one entry carrying the most frequent genes and DNA. In all, the sample holds almost 250,000 distinct CDR3 sequences, and about 25% of those were seen once. Jointly, the top ten make up roughly 2.7% of the sample.

Sample: PBMCs, taken before TCRalphabeta/CD19-depleted stem cell transplant. The receptor set was obtained from a girl aged 2 to 10 with Fanconi anemia, due to receive a stem cell transplant.

In this sample, this clonotype turned up many times. The chain recombines TRBV18 with TRBJ2-1, with D perhaps being TRBD1 or TRBD2 (5 bases each). This CDR3 contains 15 residues. Germline V gene data show CDR1 as KGHSH and CDR2 as LQKENI. The V gene lost 6 bases and the J gene lost 0 bases, with 12 bases spanning the gap. CDR3 sequence: CASSLGTTSYNEQFF. The DNA for the CDR3 is TGTGCCAGCTCCCTCGGGACCACCTCCTACAATGAGCAGTTCTTC.

This clonotype was counted ten times or more. The chain is built from TRBV20-1 and TRBJ2-7; 7 positions match TRBD1. J was trimmed by 0 bases and V by 2 bases; bases with no gene match: 10. The CDR3 contains 16 residues. Per germline, CDR1 DFQATT and CDR2 SNEGSKA (reference sequence). The CDR3 bases are TGCAGTGCTAGACTTTGGACAGGCGAATCCTCCTACGAGCAGTACTTC. This gives the protein CSARLWTGESSYEQYF.

The chain employs TRBV20-1 and TRBJ2-3; 16 nucleotides align to TRBD2. The CDR3 is 23 residues long. Germline V gene lookup returns CDR1 DFQATT and CDR2 SNEGSKA (reference sequence). Trimming removed 3 bases from V and 2 bases from J; junction bases left unmatched: 23. This CDR3 is CSARNLGTIGTSGGAWTTDTQYF. In DNA, the CDR3 is TGCAGTGCTAGGAATCTGGGGACGATCGGGACTAGCGGGGGGGCATGGACCACAGATACGCAGTATTTT.

This clonotype was observed many times. The chain links TRBV15 to TRBJ2-5; no firm D call. Deletions cut 1 base from V and 5 bases from J, with 8 bases between. Germline CDR1 is LNHNV and CDR2 is YYDKDF (reference sequence). CDR3 size: 13 residues. For the CDR3, the DNA is TGTGCCACCAGCAGAGCTCCGACTGAGACCCAGTACTTC. This translates into CATSRAPTETQYF.

This clonotype was seen only a few times. V is TRBV7-6 and J is TRBJ2-3; 12 bases are a match to TRBD2. CDR1 SGHVS and CDR2 FNYEAQ come from the germline V gene. The CDR3 has 16 amino acids. V dropped 3 bases and J dropped 4; count of bases not matched to a gene: 5. The CDR3 spells CASSFYGLAGSDTQYF. CDR3 coding DNA: TGTGCCAGCAGCTTCTACGGACTAGCGGGGTCAGATACGCAGTATTTT.

This clonotype has just a few counts. V gene TRBV25-1 combines with J gene TRBJ1-2, with D unresolved. The CDR3 extends over 16 amino acids. Deletions cut 4 bases from V and 5 bases from J, with 20 bases between. Germline CDR1 reads MGHDK; CDR2 reads SYGVNS. CDR3 sequence: CASSASRPGEGYGYTF. The CDR3 DNA reads as TGTGCCAGCAGTGCCTCTCGACCCGGGGAGGGATATGGCTACACCTTC.

This clonotype was counted at least ten times. The genes are TRBV5-1 and TRBJ1-2; 7 bases match TRBD1. V lost 2 bases and J lost 5; bases outside the gene matches: 6. The CDR3 runs to 14 residues. CDR1 and CDR2 (germline): SGHRS, YFSETQ. The CDR3 region is CASSFGAGGYGYTF. The CDR3, as DNA: TGCGCCAGCAGCTTCGGGGCAGGGGGATATGGCTACACCTTC.

This clonotype has a handful of counts. The DNA of the CDR3 is TGTGCCAGACCGGGACTAGCGGGAGGCGTTCTAAATGAGCAGTTCTTC. Protein: CARPGLAGGVLNEQFF. V usage is TRBV6-4 and J usage is TRBJ2-1; 15 nucleotides agree with TRBD2. V lost 9 bases, J lost 7 bases, and 10 bases stayed unmatched. This CDR3 comprises 16 residues. Germline V gives CDR1 MRHNA, CDR2 SNTAGT.

This clonotype was seen a few times. The V call is TRBV20-1, the J call TRBJ2-1; D is uncertain. V shed 3 bases and J shed 5 bases, with 14 bases lying between them. The germline gives CDR1 DFQATT, CDR2 SNEGSKA (reference sequence). The CDR3 covers 14 residues. The chain's CDR3 is CSARGQARHNEQFF. For the CDR3, the DNA is TGCAGTGCTAGGGGTCAGGCTCGCCACAATGAGCAGTTCTTC.

This clonotype was detected only a few times. V gene TRBV12-3 or TRBV12-4 combines with J gene TRBJ2-1; D unclear. V lost 5 bases to trimming and J lost 1 base, with 9 bases between them. The CDR3 is 14 residues long. CDR3 sequence: CASSADASYNEQFF. The CDR3 DNA follows: TGTGCCAGCAGTGCTGATGCGTCCTACAATGAGCAGTTCTTC.

The V and J genes are TRBV7-8 and TRBJ2-6; TRBD1 matches at 7 bases. This CDR3 has 17 amino acids. The V and J ends lost 4 bases and 2 bases, in that order; junction bases with no gene match: 8. The germline V gene has CDR1 SGHVS and CDR2 FQNEAQ. For the CDR3, the DNA is TGTGCCAGCAGCTCGAGCGACAGGGCCGCTGGGGCCAACGTCCTGACTTTC. It encodes CASSSSDRAAGANVLTF. The complete variable domain, with remaining parts taken from reference TRBV7-8 and TRBJ2-6, reads GAGVSQSPRYKVAKRGQDVALRCDPISGHVSLFWYQQALGQGPEFLTYFQNEAQLDKSGLPSDRFFAERPEGSVSTLKIQRTQQEDSAVYLCASSSSDRAAGANVLTFGAGSRLTVL.

The chain uses TRBV23-1 and TRBJ1-6; 7 bases are shared with TRBD1. TRBV23-1 is flagged as an ORF with uncertain function. Trimming at V came to 3 bases and at J to 3 bases, leaving 11 bases not matched to a gene. There are 18 residues in the CDR3. The CDR3 loop is CASSHPPQDRDYNSPLHF. The CDR3 DNA is TGCGCCAGCAGTCACCCACCCCAAGACAGGGACTATAATTCACCCCTCCACTTT.

This clonotype was detected many times. V is TRBV5-1 and J is TRBJ2-4; D call uncertain. The CDR3 sequence is 15 residues long. Germline V gene sequence: CDR1 SGHRS, CDR2 YFSETQ. V lost 4 bases and J lost 0, with 11 bases in between. The CDR3 region is CASSVNPLAKNIQYF. In DNA, the CDR3 is TGCGCCAGCAGCGTAAACCCTCTAGCCAAAAACATTCAGTACTTC.

Many counts were recorded for this clonotype. The chain carries TRBV5-6 and TRBJ1-4; D gene uncertain. Trimming removed 3 bases at V and 8 bases at J, with 23 bases between. The CDR3 totals 17 residues. Per the germline V gene, CDR1 is SGHDT and CDR2 is YYEEEE. CDR3 in DNA: TGTGCCAGCAGCTACAGTCGAAAGCGACGGGGTTACGAAAAACTGTTTTTT. The encoded protein is CASSYSRKRRGYEKLFF.

The V call is TRBV28, the J call TRBJ1-1; 9 positions match TRBD1. The CDR3 length is 16 residues. Germline V gene sequence: CDR1 MDHEN, CDR2 SYDVKM. V was clipped by 1 base and J by 1 base; unmatched bases: 4. DNA for the CDR3: TGTGCCAGCAGTTTATCACAGGGGGCAGGGAACACTGAAGCTTTCTTT. It translates to CASSLSQGAGNTEAFF. Full variable domain (rest looked up from reference TRBV28 and TRBJ1-1): DVKVTQSSRYLVKRTGEKVFLECVQDMDHENMFWYRQDPGLGLRLIYFSYDVKMKEKGDIPEGYSVSREKKERFSLILESASTNQTSMYLCASSLSQGAGNTEAFFGQGTRLTVV.

This clonotype was seen ten or more times. The chain links TRBV5-5 to TRBJ2-1, with TRBD2 identical over 7 bases. J was trimmed by 2 bases and V by 7 bases; bases with no gene match: 6. Germline values: CDR1 SGHKS, CDR2 YYEKEE (reference sequence). The CDR3 covers 14 residues. CDR3 in amino acids: CASLSGRAYNEQFF. As DNA, the CDR3 is TGTGCCAGCCTATCTGGGAGGGCCTACAATGAGCAGTTCTTC.

Many counts were recorded for this clonotype. The rearrangement uses TRBV18 and TRBJ1-6; D is perhaps TRBD1 (5 bases). Germline lookup yields CDR1 KGHSH and CDR2 LQKENI. V lost 1 base and J lost 0, with 7 bases in between. The CDR3 has 16 residues. The CDR3 here is CASSPQQGSYNSPLHF. CDR3 DNA sequence: TGTGCCAGCTCACCACAGCAGGGCTCCTATAATTCACCCCTCCACTTT.

The CDR3 region has the DNA TGCAGTGCTAGACGGCGGGGGCCCACAGATACGCAGTATTTT. Protein product: CSARRRGPTDTQYF. The gene calls are TRBV20-1 and TRBJ2-3, with a tentative D call TRBD2 (7 bases). CDR1 and CDR2 from the germline V gene are DFQATT and SNEGSKA (reference sequence). This CDR3 comprises 14 residues. Deletions cut 2 bases from V and 2 bases from J, with 11 bases between.

This clonotype was counted many times. The J gene is TRBJ2-1, the V gene TRBV19; 9 bases map to TRBD2. The V gene end was trimmed by 8 bases and the J gene end by 2 bases; junction bases not matched to a gene: 4. Germline loops: CDR1 LNHDA, CDR2 SQIVND (reference sequence). The CDR3 has 14 amino acids. The DNA for the CDR3 is TGTGCCAGTCGACTAGCGGAGACCTACAATGAGCAGTTCTTC. Protein: CASRLAETYNEQFF. The full variable domain, rest sourced from reference TRBV19 and TRBJ2-1, is DGGITQSPKYLFRKEGQNVTLSCEQNLNHDAMYWYRQDPGQGLRLIYYSQIVNDFQKGDIAEGYSVSREKKESFPLTVTSAQKNPTAFYLCASRLAETYNEQFFGPGTRLTVL.

Many counts were recorded for this clonotype. The genes are TRBV6-2 or TRBV6-3 and TRBJ2-1; 9 nucleotides match TRBD2. This CDR3 is 19 amino acids long. With V trimmed by 2 bases and J by 0 bases, 11 bases remained unmatched. Germline-derived CDR1 and CDR2 are MNHEY and SVGEGT. The DNA for the CDR3 is TGTGCCAGCAGTTACCAGGTCAGTGAAGCGGGAGGCTCCTACAATGAGCAGTTCTTC. Its protein product is CASSYQVSEAGGSYNEQFF.

V and J are TRBV7-2 and TRBJ1-6; maybe TRBD1 (5 bases). V lost 2 bases and J 4 bases, leaving 9 bases between the germline ends. CDR3 length: 15 amino acids. CDR1 and CDR2 (germline): SGHTA, FQGNSA. CDR3 bases: TGTGCCAGCAGCTTACGACAGACATATAATTCACCCCTCCACTTT. It encodes CASSLRQTYNSPLHF.